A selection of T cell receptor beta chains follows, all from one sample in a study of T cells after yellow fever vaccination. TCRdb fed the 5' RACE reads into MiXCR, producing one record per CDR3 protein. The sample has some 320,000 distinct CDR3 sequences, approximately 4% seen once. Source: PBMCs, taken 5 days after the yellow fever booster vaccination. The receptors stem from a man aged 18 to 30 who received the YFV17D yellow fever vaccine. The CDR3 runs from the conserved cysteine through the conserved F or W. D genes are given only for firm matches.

CASSQGPRTGELFF | . | 14 | TRBJ2-2 | TRBV4-3
CASSQGSQGAFF | . | 12 | TRBJ1-1 | TRBV3-1
CASSSGDRGSYNSPLHF | TRBD1 | 17 | TRBJ1-6 | TRBV7-9
CASSPAGPRDDTQYF | . | 15 | TRBJ2-3 | TRBV4-2
CASRWDGRASPLHF | . | 14 | TRBJ1-6 | TRBV6-2/TRBV6-3
CASSRGDRDNEQFF | TRBD1 | 14 | TRBJ2-1 | TRBV5-1
CASSLLGPGSGELFF | . | 15 | TRBJ2-2 | TRBV7-3
CASSFMGSREKLFF | . | 14 | TRBJ1-4 | TRBV7-9
CASSLRGGSPLHF | . | 13 | TRBJ1-6 | TRBV27
CASSAPSADYGYTF | . | 14 | TRBJ1-2 | TRBV5-1
CASSQVGGVDETQYF | . | 15 | TRBJ2-5 | TRBV4-3
CASSVSISTGIHEQFF | TRBD1 | 16 | TRBJ2-1 | TRBV9
CASTSFSYNEQFF | . | 13 | TRBJ2-1 | TRBV6-1
CASSWRLAGAKETQYF | TRBD2 | 16 | TRBJ2-5 | TRBV7-2
CASSLSGSGGQNIQYF | TRBD2 | 16 | TRBJ2-4 | TRBV5-1
CASSQPTGGKTQYF | TRBD1 | 14 | TRBJ2-5 | TRBV4-1
CASSPIYEQYF | . | 11 | TRBJ2-7 | TRBV7-9
CASSYSLGVNYGYTF | . | 15 | TRBJ1-2 | TRBV6-5
CASSLATGQGGEKLFF | TRBD1 | 16 | TRBJ1-4 | TRBV5-1
CASSSDRYNEQFF | . | 13 | TRBJ2-1 | TRBV7-8
CASSSDGTTDTQYF | . | 14 | TRBJ2-3 | TRBV5-1
CASSLDDGLAGGLHFTDTQYF | TRBD2 | 21 | TRBJ2-3 | TRBV5-5